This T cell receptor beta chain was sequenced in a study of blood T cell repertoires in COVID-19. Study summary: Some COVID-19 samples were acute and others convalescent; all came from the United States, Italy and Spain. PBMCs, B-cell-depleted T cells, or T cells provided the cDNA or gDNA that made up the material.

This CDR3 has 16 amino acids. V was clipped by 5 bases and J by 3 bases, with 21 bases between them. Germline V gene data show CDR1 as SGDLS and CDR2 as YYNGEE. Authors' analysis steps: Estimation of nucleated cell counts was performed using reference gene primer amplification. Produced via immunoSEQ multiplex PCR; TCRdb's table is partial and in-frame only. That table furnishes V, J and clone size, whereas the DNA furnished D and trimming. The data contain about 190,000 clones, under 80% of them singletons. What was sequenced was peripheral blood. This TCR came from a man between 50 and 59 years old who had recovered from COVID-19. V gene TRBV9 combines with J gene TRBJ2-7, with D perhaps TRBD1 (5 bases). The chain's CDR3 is CASSVQSLSRGYEQYF. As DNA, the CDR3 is TGTGCCAGCAGTGTTCAGAGTTTAAGTAGGGGCTACGAGCAGTACTTC.